In this sample, the clone carrying this T cell receptor beta chain turned up a few times. Its cognate antigen is unknown. Researchers report isolating at least 6 million PBMCs per sample. This record comes from a study of blood T cells in healthy people across ages. At the level of the study: About one barcoded beta molecule per two T cells came from capture by template switching.

The CDR3 has 17 residues. Germline V gene sequence: CDR1 SQVTM, CDR2 ANQGSEA. Trimming left V 1 base short and J 1 base short, with 19 bases between. The second PCR ran about 6 to 11 cycles with a sample-barcoded 5' primer and J-beta primers. MiXCR, run by TCRdb on the 5' RACE reads, gives a single entry per CDR3 protein. The top ten clones hold over 5.5% of a sample with about 1.4 million distinct CDR3 sequences, around 59% of them seen once. Study-wide results and caveats: More naive CD4+ cells and higher diversity were found in long-lived than in aged donors. TCR beta diversity correlated strongly with naive T cell percentage.

The clonotype was recovered from a man between 18 and 35 years old in good health. The genes are TRBV29-1 and TRBJ1-1, with D possibly TRBD1 on 6 matching bases. The sample taken for sequencing was blood. In DNA form, the CDR3 reads TGCAGCGTTGAAGGTCAAGCAGGGGTTCGCAGGAACACTGAAGCTTTCTTT. Translated: CSVEGQAGVRRNTEAFF.